The present TCR beta chain was sequenced within a study of T cell responses to AZD1222 COVID-19 vaccine. Germline values: CDR1 SGHNT, CDR2 YENEEA. This CDR3 region has 18 residues. With V trimmed by 2 bases and J by 5 bases, 17 bases remained unmatched. Here immunoSEQ multiplex PCR was the method, and the copy in TCRdb shows in-frame clones only, minus some. The data hold 150,000 to 160,000 clones, with approximately 87% observed a single time. The rearrangement links TRBV11-3 to TRBJ2-5; 7 nucleotides align to TRBD2. This TCR came from an adult in good health. Sequenced here: peripheral blood, sampled on day 0 of MenACWY control vaccination. The CDR3 DNA reads as TGTGCCAGCAGCTTATTTTGGGATGACGGGAGGAGAAGGGAGACCCAGTACTTC. Translated: CASSLFWDDGRRRETQYF.